The 6 T cell receptor beta chains in this list originate from one sample, sequenced in a study of blood T cell repertoires in COVID-19 (TCRdb year 2020). To prepare the library, the immunoSEQ multiplex PCR assay was applied. Entries here come from immuneACCESS through TCRdb and include only in-frame sequences with V and J called. Some clones fail to appear in such tables; in the studies checked, an unresolved V gene covers under half of the shortfall, and the cause of the remainder is unknown. A total of 130,000 or so clones appear in this sample, about 85% of them only once. The ten most abundant clones make up around 5% of the sample. Material for sequencing was peripheral blood. The receptors shown here come from a woman in her seventies with COVID-19, enrolled during active disease.

This chain joins TRBV5-5 and TRBJ2-7; no definite D call. The germline V and J ends were trimmed by 4 bases and 2 bases, with 13 bases remaining between them. Per the germline V gene, CDR1 is SGHKS and CDR2 is YYEKEE (reference sequence). The length of the CDR3 is 14 residues. CDR3 DNA sequence: TGTGCCAGCAGCCGAGAACCGAGCACCTACGAGCAGTACTTC. This gives the protein CASSREPSTYEQYF.

This clone was observed a single time. This sequence joins TRBV9 and TRBJ2-2, with TRBD2 matching 10 bases. The V segment lost 5 bases and the J segment 4 bases; nucleotides outside the gene matches: 5. From germline, CDR1 is SGDLS and CDR2 YYNGEE. The CDR3 runs 15 residues. CDR3 in DNA: TGTGCCAGCAGTCTAGCGGGGGAGGTCACCGGGGAGCTGTTTTTT. The encoded protein is CASSLAGEVTGELFF.

The genes are TRBV30 and TRBJ1-2; 9 bases agree with TRBD1. Germline V lookup: CDR1 GTSNPN, CDR2 SVGIG (reference sequence). This CDR3 is built from 15 residues. J lost 4 bases, V lost 4 bases, and 10 bases had no gene match. The CDR3 DNA reads as TGTGCCTGGATATTTCAAGGGACAGGGATCTATGGCTACACCTTC. It translates to CAWIFQGTGIYGYTF.

The V and J genes are TRBV28 and TRBJ2-2; 8 bases agree with TRBD1. Germline loops: CDR1 MDHEN, CDR2 SYDVKM. The V segment lost 3 bases and the J segment 4 bases; nucleotides outside the gene matches: 13. The CDR3 is 18 amino acids. Here the CDR3 reads CASSFWDLQGVFTGELFF. CDR3 DNA: TGTGCCAGCAGTTTTTGGGATTTACAGGGGGTGTTCACCGGGGAGCTGTTTTTT.

The rearrangement links TRBV6-5 to TRBJ2-7; D ambiguous. V was clipped by 2 bases and J by 0 bases, with 14 bases between them. Germline V CDR1 and CDR2: MNHEY, SVGAGI. The CDR3 consists of 16 residues. The CDR3 protein is CASSYKSHYLSYEQYF. CDR3 bases: TGTGCCAGCAGTTACAAGAGCCACTACCTCTCCTACGAGCAGTACTTC.

This chain links TRBV4-2 with TRBJ1-1; 9 bases line up with TRBD1. This CDR3 has 17 amino acids. Trimming took 4 bases from V and 2 from J; bases not matched to a gene: 11. Germline lookup yields CDR1 LGHNA and CDR2 YNFKEQ. In DNA form, the CDR3 reads TGTGCCAGCAGCCTGTCCGAGGACAGGGGTCCTAACACTGAAGCTTTCTTT. It encodes CASSLSEDRGPNTEAFF.